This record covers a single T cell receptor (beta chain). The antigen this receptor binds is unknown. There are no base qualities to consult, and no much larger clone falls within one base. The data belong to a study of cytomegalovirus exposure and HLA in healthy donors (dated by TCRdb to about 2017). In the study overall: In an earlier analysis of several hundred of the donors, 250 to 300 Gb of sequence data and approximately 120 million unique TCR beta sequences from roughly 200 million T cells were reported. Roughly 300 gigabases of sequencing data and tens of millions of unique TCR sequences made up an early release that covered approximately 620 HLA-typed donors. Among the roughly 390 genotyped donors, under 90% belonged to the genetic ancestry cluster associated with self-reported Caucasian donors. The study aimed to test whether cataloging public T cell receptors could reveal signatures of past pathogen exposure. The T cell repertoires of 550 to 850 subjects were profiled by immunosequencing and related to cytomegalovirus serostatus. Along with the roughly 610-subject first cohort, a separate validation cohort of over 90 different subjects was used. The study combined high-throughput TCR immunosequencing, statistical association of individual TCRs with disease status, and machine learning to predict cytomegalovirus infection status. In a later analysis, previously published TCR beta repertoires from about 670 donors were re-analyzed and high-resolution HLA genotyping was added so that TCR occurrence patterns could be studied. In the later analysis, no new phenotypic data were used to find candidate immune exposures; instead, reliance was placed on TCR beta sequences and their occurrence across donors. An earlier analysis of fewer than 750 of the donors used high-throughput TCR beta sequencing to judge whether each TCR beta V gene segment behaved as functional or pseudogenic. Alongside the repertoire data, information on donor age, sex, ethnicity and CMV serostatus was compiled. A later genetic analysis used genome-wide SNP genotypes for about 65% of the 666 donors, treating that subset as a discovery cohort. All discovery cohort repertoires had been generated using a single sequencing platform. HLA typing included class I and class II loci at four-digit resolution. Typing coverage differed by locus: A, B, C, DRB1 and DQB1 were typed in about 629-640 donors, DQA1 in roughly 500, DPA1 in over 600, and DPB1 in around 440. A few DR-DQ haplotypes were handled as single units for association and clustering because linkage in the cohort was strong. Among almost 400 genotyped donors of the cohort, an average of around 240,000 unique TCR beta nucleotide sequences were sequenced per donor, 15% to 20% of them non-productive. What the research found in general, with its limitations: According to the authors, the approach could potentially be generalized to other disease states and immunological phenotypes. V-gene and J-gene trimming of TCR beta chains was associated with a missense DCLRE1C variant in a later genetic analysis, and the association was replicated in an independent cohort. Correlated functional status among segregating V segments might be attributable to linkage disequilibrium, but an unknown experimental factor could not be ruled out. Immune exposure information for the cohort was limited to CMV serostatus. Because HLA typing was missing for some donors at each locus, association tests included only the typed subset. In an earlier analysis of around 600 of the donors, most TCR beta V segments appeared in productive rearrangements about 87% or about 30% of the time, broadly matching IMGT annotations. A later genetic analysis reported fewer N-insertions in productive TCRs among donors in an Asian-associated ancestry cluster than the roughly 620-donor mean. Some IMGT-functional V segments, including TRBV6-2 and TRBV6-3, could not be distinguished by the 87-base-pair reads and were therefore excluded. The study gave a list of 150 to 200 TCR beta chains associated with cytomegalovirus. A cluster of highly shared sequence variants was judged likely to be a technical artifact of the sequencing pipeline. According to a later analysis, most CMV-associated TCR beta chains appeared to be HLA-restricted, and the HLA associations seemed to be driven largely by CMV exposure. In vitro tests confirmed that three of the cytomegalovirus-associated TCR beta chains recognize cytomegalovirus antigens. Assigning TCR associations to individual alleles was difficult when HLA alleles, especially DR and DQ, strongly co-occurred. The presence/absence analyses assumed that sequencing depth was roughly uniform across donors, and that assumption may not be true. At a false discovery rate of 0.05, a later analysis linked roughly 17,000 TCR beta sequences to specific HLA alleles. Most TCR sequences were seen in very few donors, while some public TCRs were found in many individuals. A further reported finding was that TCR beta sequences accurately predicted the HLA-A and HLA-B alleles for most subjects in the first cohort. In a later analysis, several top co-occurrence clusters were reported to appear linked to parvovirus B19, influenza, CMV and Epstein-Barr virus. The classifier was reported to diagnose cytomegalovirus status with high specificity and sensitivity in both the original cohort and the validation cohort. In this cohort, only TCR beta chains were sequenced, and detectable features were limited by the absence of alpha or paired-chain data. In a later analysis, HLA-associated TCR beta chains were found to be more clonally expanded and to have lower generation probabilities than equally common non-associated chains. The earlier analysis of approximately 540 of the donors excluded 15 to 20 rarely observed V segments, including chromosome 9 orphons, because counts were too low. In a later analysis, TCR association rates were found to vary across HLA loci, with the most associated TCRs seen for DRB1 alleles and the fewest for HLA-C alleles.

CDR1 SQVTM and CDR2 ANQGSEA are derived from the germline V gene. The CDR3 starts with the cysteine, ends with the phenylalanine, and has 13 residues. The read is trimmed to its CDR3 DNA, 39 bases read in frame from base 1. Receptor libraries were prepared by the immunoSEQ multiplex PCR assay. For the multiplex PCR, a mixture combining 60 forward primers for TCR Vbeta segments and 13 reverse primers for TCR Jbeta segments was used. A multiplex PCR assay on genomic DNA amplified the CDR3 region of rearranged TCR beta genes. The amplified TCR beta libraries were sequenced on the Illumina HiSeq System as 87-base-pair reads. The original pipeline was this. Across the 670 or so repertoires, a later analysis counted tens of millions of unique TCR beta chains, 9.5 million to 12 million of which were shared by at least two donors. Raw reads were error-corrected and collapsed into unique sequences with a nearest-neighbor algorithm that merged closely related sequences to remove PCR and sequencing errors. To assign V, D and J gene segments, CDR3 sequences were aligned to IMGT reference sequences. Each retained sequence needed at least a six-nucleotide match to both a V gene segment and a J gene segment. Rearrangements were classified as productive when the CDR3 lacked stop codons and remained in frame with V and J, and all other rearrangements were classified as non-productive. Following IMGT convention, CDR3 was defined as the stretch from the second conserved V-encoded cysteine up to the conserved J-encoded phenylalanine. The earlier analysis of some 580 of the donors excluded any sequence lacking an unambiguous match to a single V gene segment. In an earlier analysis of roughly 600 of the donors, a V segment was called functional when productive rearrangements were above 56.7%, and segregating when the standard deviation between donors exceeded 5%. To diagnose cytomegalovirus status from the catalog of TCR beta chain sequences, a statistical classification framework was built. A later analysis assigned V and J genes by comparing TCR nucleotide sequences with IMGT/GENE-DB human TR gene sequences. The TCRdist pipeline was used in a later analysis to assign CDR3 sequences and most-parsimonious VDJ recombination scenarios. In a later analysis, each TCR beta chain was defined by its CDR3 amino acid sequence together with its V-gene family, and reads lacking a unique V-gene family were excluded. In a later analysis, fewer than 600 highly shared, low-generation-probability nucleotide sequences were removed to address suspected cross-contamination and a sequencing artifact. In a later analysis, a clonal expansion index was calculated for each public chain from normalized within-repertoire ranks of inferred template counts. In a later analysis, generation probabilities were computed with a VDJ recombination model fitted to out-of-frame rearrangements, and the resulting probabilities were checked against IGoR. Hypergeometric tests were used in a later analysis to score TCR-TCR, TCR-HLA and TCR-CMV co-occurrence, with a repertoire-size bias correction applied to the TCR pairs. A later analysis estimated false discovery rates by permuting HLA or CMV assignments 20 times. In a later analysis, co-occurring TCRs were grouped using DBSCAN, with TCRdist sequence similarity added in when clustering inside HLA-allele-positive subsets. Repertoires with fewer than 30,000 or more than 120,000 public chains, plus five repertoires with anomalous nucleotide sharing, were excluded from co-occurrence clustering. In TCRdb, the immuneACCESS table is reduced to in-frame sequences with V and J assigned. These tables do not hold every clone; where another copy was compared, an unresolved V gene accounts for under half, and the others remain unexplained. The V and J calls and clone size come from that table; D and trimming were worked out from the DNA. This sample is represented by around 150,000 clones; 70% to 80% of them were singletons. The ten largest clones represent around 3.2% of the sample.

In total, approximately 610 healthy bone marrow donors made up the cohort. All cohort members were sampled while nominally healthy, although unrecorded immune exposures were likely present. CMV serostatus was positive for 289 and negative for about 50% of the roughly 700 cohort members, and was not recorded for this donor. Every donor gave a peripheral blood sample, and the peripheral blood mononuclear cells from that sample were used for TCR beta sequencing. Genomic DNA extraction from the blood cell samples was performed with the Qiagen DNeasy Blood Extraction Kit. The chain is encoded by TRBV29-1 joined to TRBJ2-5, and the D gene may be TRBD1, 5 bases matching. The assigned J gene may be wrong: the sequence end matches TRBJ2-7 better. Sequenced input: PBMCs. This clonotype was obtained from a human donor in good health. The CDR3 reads CSVRRAISYEQYF. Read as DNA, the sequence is TGCAGCGTCCGCAGGGCCATTTCCTACGAGCAGTACTTC.